Listed here are 8 T cell receptor beta chains from one sample, sequenced in a study of cytomegalovirus exposure and HLA in healthy donors listed by TCRdb under 2017. The library was made by the immunoSEQ multiplex PCR assay. The multiplex PCR relied on a mix of 60 forward primers for TCR Vbeta segments and 13 reverse primers for TCR Jbeta segments. TCRdb took this table from immuneACCESS and kept in-frame rearrangements with V and J called. Such tables lack part of the clones; where checked against another copy, unresolved V genes explain under half of the gap, and the rest is unexplained. This sample lists about 140,000 clones; just under 85% were detected once. The ten most abundant clones make up approximately 2% of the sample. The sample taken for sequencing was PBMCs. Receptors were obtained from a woman aged 40-49 years in good health and CMV-seronegative.

The gene calls are TRBV11-3 and TRBJ2-3, with 10 positions matching TRBD1. Germline CDR1 reads SGHNT; CDR2 reads YENEEA. The CDR3 is 16 residues long. Unmatched junction bases numbered 2, after V lost 1 base and J lost 1 base. CDR3 coding DNA: TGTGCCAGCAGCTTAGCCGGGACAGGGGGCACAGATACGCAGTATTTT. Translating it yields CASSLAGTGGTDTQYF.

The chain couples TRBV2 to TRBJ1-5; a weak D match, TRBD1 (6 bases). CDR3 size: 13 residues. Germline-derived CDR1 and CDR2 are SNHLY and FYNNEI. V lost 7 bases and J lost 6, with 13 bases in between. Here the CDR3 DNA reads TGTGCCAGCAAAACAGGGTCGGGTCAGCCCCAGCATTTT. As protein: CASKTGSGQPQHF.

This sequence joins TRBV5-4 and TRBJ2-7; the match to TRBD1 covers 7 bases. Germline V CDR1 and CDR2: SGHNT, YYREEE (reference sequence). The CDR3 runs 16 residues. J lost 3 bases, V lost 4 bases, and 13 bases had no gene match. In nucleotides, the CDR3 is TGTGCCAGCAGCCGACGGACAGGCCCACCTCTCTACGAGCAGTACTTC. This sequence encodes CASSRRTGPPLYEQYF. Full variable domain (remainder filled in from reference TRBV5-4 and TRBJ2-7): ETGVTQSPTHLIKTRGQQVTLRCSSQSGHNTVSWYQQALGQGPQFIFQYYREEENGRGNFPPRFSGLQFPNYSSELNVNALELDDSALYLCASSRRTGPPLYEQYFGPGTRLTVT.

The chain recombines TRBV28 with TRBJ1-2; D is unclear. CDR1 and CDR2 (germline): MDHEN, SYDVKM. CDR3 length: 12 amino acids. V was shortened by 7 bases and J by 4 bases, with 10 bases between the two germline ends. CDR3 sequence: CASTQSIYGYTF. CDR3 coding DNA: TGTGCCAGCACCCAATCCATCTATGGCTACACCTTC.

This chain connects TRBV5-1 to TRBJ1-1; tentatively, D is TRBD1 (5 bases). The CDR3 length is 14 residues. Germline lookup yields CDR1 SGHRS and CDR2 YFSETQ. V shed 3 bases and J shed 11 bases, with 20 bases lying between them. CDR3 amino acids: CASSSPEVGALAFF. DNA of the CDR3: TGCGCCAGCAGCTCCCCCGAGGTTGGGGCATTGGCTTTCTTT.

The V gene is TRBV28, the J gene TRBJ2-7, with D possibly matching TRBD1 (5 bases). In germline, CDR1 is MDHEN, CDR2 SYDVKM. Trimming left V 7 bases short and J 3 bases short, with 7 bases between. This CDR3 spans 11 amino acids. The DNA for the CDR3 is TGTGCCAGCAACACAGGCTACGAGCAGTACTTC. It codes for CASNTGYEQYF. Combining the CDR3 with reference TRBV28 and TRBJ2-7 gives the whole variable domain DVKVTQSSRYLVKRTGEKVFLECVQDMDHENMFWYRQDPGLGLRLIYFSYDVKMKEKGDIPEGYSVSREKKERFSLILESASTNQTSMYLCASNTGYEQYFGPGTRLTVT.

The chain links TRBV6-5 to TRBJ1-1; 7 bases agree with TRBD1. This CDR3 is built from 13 residues. Germline assignment: CDR1 MNHEY and CDR2 SVGAGI. V lost 6 bases and J lost 3; bases outside the gene matches: 4. The CDR3 sequence is CASRLTGYTEAFF. The CDR3 DNA sequence: TGTGCCAGCAGGTTGACAGGGTACACTGAAGCTTTCTTT.

J is TRBJ1-1 and V is TRBV29-1; D call uncertain. The CDR3 covers 13 residues. Germline CDR1 reads SQVTM; CDR2 reads ANQGSEA. Trimming pared 2 bases from V and 3 bases from J, leaving 10 bases between. The CDR3 DNA reads TGCAGCGTTGAACAACTAAGAGACACTGAAGCTTTCTTT. This translates into CSVEQLRDTEAFF. Supplemented by reference TRBV29-1 and TRBJ1-1, the full variable domain reads SAVISQKPSRDICQRGTSLTIQCQVDSQVTMMFWYRQQPGQSLTLIATANQGSEATYESGFVIDKFPISRPNLTFSTLTVSNMSPEDSSIYLCSVEQLRDTEAFFGQGTRLTVV.